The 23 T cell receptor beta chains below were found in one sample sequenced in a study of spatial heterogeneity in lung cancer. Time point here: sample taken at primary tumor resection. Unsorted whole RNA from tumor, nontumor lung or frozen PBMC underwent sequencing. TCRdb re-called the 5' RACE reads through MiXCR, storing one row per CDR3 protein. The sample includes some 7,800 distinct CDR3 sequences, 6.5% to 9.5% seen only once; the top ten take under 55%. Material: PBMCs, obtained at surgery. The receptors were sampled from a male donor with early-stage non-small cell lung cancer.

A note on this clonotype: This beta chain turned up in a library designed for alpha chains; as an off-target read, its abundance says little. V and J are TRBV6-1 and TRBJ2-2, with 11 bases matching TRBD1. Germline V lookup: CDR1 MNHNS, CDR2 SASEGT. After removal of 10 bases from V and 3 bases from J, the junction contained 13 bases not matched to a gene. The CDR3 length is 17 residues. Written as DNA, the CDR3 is TGTGCCATCCCCGGGACAGGGGGTTGGTACGACACCGGGGAGCTGTTTTTT. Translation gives CAIPGTGGWYDTGELFF.

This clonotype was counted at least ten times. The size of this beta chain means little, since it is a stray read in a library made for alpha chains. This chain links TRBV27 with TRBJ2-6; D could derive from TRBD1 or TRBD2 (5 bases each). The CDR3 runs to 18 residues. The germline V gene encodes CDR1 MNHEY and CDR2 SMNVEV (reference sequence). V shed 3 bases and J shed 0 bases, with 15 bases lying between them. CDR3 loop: CASSFKGQGVSGANVLTF. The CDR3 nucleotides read TGTGCCAGCAGTTTTAAAGGGCAGGGAGTCTCTGGGGCCAACGTCCTGACTTTC.

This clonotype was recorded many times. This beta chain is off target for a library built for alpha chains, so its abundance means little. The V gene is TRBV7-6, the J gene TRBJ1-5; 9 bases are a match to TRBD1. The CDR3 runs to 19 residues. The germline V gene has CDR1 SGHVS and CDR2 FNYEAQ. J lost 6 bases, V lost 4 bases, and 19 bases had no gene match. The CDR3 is CASSSPPNRRDRVFQPQHF. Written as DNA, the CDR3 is TGTGCCAGCAGCTCTCCTCCCAATCGCCGGGACAGGGTTTTTCAGCCCCAGCATTTT.

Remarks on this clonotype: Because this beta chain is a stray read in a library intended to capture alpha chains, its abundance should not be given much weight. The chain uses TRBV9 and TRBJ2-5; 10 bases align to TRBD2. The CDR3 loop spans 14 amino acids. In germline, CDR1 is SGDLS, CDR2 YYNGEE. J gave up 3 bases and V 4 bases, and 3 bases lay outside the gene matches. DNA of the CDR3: TGTGCCAGCAGCCCCAGCGGGAGGGAAGAGACCCAGTACTTC. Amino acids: CASSPSGREETQYF.

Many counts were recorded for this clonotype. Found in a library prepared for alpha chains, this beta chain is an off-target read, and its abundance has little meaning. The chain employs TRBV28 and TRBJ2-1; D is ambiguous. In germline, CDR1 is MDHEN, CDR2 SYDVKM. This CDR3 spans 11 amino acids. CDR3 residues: CESSSYNEQFF. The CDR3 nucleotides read TGTGAGTCGAGCTCCTACAATGAGCAGTTCTTC. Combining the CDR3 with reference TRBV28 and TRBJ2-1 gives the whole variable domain DVKVTQSSRYLVKRTGEKVFLECVQDMDHENMFWYRQDPGLGLRLIYFSYDVKMKEKGDIPEGYSVSREKKERFSLILESASTNQTSMYLCESSSYNEQFFGPGTRLTVL.

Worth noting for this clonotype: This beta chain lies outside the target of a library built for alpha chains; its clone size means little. The CDR3 nucleotides are TGTGCCAGCAGCGTACAAGTTGACACTGAAGCTTTCTTT. This sequence encodes CASSVQVDTEAFF. The rearrangement links TRBV9 to TRBJ1-1; D gene uncertain. Trimming removed 1 base at V and 3 bases at J, with 7 bases between. The CDR3 totals 13 residues. Per germline, CDR1 SGDLS and CDR2 YYNGEE.

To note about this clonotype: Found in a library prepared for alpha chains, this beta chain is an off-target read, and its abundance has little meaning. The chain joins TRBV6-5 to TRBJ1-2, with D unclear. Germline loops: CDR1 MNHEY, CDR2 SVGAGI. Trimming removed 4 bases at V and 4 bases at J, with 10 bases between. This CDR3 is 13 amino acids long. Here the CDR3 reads CASSSDWVYGYTF. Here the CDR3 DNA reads TGTGCCAGCAGTTCTGATTGGGTCTATGGCTACACCTTC.

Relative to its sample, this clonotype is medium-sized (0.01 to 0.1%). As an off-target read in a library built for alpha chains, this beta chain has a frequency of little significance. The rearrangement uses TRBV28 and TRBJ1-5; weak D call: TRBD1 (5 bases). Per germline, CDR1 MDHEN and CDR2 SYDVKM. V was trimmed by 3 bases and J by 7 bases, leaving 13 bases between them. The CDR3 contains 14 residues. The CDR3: CASSLAGIGQPQHF. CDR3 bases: TGTGCCAGCAGTTTGGCAGGGATTGGGCAGCCCCAGCATTTT.

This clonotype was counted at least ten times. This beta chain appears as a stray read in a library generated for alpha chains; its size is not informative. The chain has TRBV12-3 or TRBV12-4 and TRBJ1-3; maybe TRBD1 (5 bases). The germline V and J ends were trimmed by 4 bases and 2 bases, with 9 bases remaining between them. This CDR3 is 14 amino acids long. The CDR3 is CASSSTVAGNTIYF. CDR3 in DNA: TGTGCCAGCAGTTCGACAGTAGCTGGAAACACCATATATTTT.

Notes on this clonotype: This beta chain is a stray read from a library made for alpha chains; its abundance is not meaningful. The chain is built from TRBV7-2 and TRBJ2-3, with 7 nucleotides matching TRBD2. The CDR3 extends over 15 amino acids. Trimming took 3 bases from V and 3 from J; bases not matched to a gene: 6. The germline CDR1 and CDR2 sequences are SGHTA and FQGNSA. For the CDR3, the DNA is TGTGCCAGCAGCTTCCGAGCGGGAAAGACAGATACGCAGTATTTT. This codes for CASSFRAGKTDTQYF.

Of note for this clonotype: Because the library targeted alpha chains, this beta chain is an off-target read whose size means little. The CDR3 sequence is CASSLPEEEPQHF. The CDR3 nucleotides read TGTGCCAGCAGTTTACCGGAGGAGGAGCCCCAGCATTTT. The chain employs TRBV2 and TRBJ1-5; D is undetermined. CDR1 and CDR2 (germline): SNHLY, FYNNEI. Trimming took off 5 bases at V and 8 bases at J, with 13 bases between the two ends. The CDR3 consists of 13 residues.

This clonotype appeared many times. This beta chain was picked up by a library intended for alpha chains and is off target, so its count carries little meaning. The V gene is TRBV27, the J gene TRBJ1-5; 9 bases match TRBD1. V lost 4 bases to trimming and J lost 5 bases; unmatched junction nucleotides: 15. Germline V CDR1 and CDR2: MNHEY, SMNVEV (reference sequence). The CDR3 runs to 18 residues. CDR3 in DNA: TGTGCCAGCAGTTCAACAAAACAATACAGGGGGCTTGATCAGCCCCAGCATTTT. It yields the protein CASSSTKQYRGLDQPQHF.

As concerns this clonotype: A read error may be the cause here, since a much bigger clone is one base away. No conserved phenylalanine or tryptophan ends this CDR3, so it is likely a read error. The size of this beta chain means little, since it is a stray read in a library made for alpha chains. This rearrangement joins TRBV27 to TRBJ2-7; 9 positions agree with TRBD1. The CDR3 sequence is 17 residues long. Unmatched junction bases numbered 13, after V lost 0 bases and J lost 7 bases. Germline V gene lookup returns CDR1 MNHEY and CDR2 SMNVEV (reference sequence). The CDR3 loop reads CASSLSNPRDRELEQYL. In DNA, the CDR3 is TGTGCCAGCAGTTTATCGAATCCACGGGACAGGGAGTTAGAGCAGTACCTC.

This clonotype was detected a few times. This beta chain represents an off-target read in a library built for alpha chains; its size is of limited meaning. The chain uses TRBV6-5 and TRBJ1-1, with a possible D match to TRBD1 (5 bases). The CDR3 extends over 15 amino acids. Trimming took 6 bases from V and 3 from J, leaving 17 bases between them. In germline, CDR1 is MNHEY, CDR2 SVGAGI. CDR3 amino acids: CASSPMRGRDTEAFF. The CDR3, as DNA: TGTGCCAGCAGCCCGATGAGGGGTAGGGACACTGAAGCTTTCTTT.

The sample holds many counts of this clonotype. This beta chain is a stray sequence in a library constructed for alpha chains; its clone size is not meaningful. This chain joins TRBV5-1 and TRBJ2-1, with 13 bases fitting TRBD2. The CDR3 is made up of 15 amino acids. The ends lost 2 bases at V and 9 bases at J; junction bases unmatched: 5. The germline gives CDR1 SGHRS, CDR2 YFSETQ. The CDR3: CASSFTSGRAFEQFF. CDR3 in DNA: TGCGCCAGCAGCTTCACTAGCGGGAGGGCGTTTGAGCAGTTCTTC.

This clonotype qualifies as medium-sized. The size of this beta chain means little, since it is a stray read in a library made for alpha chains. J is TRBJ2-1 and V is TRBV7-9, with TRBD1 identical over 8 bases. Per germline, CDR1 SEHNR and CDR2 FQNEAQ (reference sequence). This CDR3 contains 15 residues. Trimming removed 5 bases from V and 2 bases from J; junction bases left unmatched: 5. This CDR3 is CASSDTGGTYNEQFF. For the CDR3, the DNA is TGTGCCAGCAGCGATACAGGGGGGACCTACAATGAGCAGTTCTTC.

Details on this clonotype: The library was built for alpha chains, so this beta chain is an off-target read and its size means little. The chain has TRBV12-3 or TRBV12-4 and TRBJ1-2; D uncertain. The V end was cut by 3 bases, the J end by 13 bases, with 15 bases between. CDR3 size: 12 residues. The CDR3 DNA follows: TGTGCCAGCAGTTTTGGCGGAGAAACGCCCACCTTC. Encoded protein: CASSFGGETPTF.

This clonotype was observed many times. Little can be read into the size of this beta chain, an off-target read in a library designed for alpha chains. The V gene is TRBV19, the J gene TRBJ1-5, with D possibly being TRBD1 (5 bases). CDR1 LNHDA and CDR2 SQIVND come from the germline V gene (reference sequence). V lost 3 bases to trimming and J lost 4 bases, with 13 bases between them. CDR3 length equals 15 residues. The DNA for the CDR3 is TGTGCCAGTAGTATTTGGGGACCGGGAAATCAGCCCCAGCATTTT. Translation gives CASSIWGPGNQPQHF.

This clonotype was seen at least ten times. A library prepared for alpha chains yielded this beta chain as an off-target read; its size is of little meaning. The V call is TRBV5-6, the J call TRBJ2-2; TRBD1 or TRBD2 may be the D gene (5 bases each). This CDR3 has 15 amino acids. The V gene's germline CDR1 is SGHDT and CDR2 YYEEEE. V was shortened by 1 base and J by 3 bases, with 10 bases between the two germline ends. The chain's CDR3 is CASSLRGVDTGELFF. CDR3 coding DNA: TGTGCCAGCAGCTTGAGAGGGGTCGACACCGGGGAGCTGTTTTTT.

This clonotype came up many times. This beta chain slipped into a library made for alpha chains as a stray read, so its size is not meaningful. The CDR3 DNA sequence: TGCAGTGCTAGAGGCGGACTAGTTATCACAGATACGCAGTATTTT. Translation: CSARGGLVITDTQYF. This chain uses TRBV20-1 with TRBJ2-3, with TRBD2 matching 7 bases. CDR3 length: 15 amino acids. CDR1 and CDR2 (germline): DFQATT, SNEGSKA (reference sequence). V was pared by 1 base and J by 2 bases, with 6 bases of the junction left unmatched.

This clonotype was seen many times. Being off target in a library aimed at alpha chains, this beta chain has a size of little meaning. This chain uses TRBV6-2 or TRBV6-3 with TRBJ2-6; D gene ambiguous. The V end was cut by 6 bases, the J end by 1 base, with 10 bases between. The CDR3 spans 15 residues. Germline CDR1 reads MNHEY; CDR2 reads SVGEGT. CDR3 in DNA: TGTGCCAGCAGAGTACGACCTTCTGGGGCCAACGTCCTGACTTTC. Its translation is CASRVRPSGANVLTF.

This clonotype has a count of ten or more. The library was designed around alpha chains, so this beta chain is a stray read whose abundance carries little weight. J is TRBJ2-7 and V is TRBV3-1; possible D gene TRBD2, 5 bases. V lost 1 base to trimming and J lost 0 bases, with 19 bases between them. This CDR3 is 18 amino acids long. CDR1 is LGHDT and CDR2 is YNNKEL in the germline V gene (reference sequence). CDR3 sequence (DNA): TGTGCCAGCAGCCAAGCATTTGCTAGCACGGCTAGCTCCTACGAGCAGTACTTC. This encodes CASSQAFASTASSYEQYF.

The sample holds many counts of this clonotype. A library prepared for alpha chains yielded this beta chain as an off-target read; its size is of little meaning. CDR3 bases: TGCAGTGCTAGAGATTTGGGACTAGCGGGTTTCTACGAGCAGTACTTC. It is translated as CSARDLGLAGFYEQYF. This chain uses TRBV20-1 with TRBJ2-7, with TRBD2 identical over 12 bases. The CDR3 contains 16 residues. The junction had 6 bases not matched to a gene; V was cut back by 0 bases and J by 3 bases. Germline values: CDR1 DFQATT, CDR2 SNEGSKA (reference sequence).